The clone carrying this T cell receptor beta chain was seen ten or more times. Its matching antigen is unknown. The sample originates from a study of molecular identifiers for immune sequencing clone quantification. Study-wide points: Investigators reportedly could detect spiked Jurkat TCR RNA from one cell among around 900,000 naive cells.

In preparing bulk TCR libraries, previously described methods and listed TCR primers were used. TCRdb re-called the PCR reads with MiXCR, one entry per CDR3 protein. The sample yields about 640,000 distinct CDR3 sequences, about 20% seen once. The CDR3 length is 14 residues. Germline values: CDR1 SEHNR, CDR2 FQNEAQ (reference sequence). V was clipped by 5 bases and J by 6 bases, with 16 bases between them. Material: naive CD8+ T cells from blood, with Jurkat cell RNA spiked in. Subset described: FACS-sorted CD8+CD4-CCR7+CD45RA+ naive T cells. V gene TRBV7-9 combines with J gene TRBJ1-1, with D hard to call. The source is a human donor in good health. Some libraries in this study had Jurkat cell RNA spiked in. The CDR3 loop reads CASSTGVYGAEAFF. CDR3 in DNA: TGTGCCAGCAGCACCGGAGTCTATGGCGCTGAAGCTTTCTTT.